This T cell receptor beta chain was sequenced during a study of blood T cell repertoires in COVID-19. At the level of the study: Acute and convalescent COVID-19 specimens originated in the United States, Italy and Spain. From T cells, B-cell-depleted T cells, or PBMCs came the material, which was cDNA or gDNA.

The germline V and J ends were trimmed by 7 bases and 5 bases, with 6 bases remaining between them. Germline CDR1 reads SNHLY; CDR2 reads FYNNEI. This CDR3 contains 10 residues. Assay used: immunoSEQ multiplex PCR; TCRdb lists only in-frame clones, some missing. The data hold about 310,000 clones, with about nine tenths observed a single time. This clone occurred a few times. The sequenced material came from peripheral blood. This TCR derives from a man aged 45-60 years with active or convalescent COVID-19. The chain links TRBV2 to TRBJ2-7; a possible D gene is TRBD1 (5 bases). CDR3 sequence reads: CASKGNEQYF. The CDR3 DNA sequence: TGTGCCAGCAAGGGGAACGAGCAGTACTTC.